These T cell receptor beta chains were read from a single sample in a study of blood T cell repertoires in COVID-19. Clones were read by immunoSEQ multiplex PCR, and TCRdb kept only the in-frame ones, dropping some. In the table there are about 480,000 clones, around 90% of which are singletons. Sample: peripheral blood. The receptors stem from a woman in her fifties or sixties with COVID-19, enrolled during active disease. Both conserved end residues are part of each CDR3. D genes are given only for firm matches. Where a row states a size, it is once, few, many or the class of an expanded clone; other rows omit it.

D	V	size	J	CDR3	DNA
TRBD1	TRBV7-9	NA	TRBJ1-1	CASSLGGTDTEAFF	TGTGCCAGCAGCTTAGGAGGGACAGACACTGAAGCTTTCTTT
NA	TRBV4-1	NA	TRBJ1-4	CASSQIPGIPNEKLFF	TGCGCCAGCAGCCAAATTCCCGGGATTCCAAATGAAAAACTGTTTTTT
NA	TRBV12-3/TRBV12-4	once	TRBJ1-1	CASSFPRNTEAFF	TGTGCCAGCAGTTTCCCCAGGAACACTGAAGCTTTCTTT
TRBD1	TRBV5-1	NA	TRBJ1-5	CAKNRGIGNQPQHF	TGCGCCAAAAACAGGGGAATAGGCAATCAGCCCCAGCATTTT
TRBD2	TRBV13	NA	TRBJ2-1	CASSSPNSPGGRLGDEQFF	TGTGCCAGCAGCTCCCCCAACTCCCCGGGGGGGCGACTTGGGGATGAGCAGTTCTTC
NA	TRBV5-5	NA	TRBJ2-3	CASSIRWGVASTDTQYF	TGTGCCAGCAGCATCCGCTGGGGGGTAGCCTCCACAGATACGCAGTATTTT
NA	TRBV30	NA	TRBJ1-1	CAWSPTGNTEAFF	TGTGCCTGGAGTCCAACAGGGAACACTGAAGCTTTCTTT
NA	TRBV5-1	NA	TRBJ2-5	CASSLAGSVQETQYF	TGCGCCAGCAGCTTGGCGGGGAGCGTCCAAGAGACCCAGTACTTC
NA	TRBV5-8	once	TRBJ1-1	CASRSRQLNTEAFF	TGTGCCAGCAGGTCCAGACAGCTGAACACTGAAGCTTTCTTT
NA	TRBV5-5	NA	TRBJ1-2	CASSPGGEYGYTF	TGTGCCAGCAGCCCAGGAGGTGAATATGGCTACACCTTC
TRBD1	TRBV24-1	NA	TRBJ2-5	CATSVSQGVQETQYF	TGTGCCACCAGTGTATCCCAGGGGGTCCAAGAGACCCAGTACTTC
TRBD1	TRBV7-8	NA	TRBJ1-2	CASSRTGSDGYTF	TGTGCCAGCAGCCGGACAGGGTCGGATGGCTACACCTTC
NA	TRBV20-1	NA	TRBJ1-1	CSSDRNTEAFF	TGCAGTTCCGACAGAAACACTGAAGCTTTCTTT
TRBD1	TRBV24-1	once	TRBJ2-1	CATRGQGEDNEQFF	TGTGCCACCCGTGGACAGGGGGAAGACAATGAGCAGTTCTTC
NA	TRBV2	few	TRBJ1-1	CASSAQGGTNTEAFF	TGTGCCAGCAGTGCGCAGGGAGGGACGAACACTGAAGCTTTCTTT
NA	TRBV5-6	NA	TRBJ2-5	CASSSDRNQETQYF	TGTGCCAGCAGCTCCGACAGAAACCAAGAGACCCAGTACTTC
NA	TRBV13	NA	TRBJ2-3	CASRQLDTSTDTQYF	TGTGCCAGCCGACAGCTGGATACTAGCACAGATACGCAGTATTTT
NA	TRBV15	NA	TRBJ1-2	CATSREGLPYGYTF	TGTGCCACCAGCAGAGAGGGACTGCCATATGGCTACACCTTC
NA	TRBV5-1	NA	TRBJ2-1	CASSSTGAGNEQFF	TGCGCCAGCAGCTCAACAGGGGCGGGAAATGAGCAGTTCTTC
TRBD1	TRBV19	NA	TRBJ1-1	CASRLQGPNTEAFF	TGTGCCAGTAGGCTACAGGGGCCGAACACTGAAGCTTTCTTT
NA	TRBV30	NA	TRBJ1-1	CAWSKMGGVTEAFF	TGTGCCTGGAGCAAGATGGGGGGGGTTACTGAAGCTTTCTTT
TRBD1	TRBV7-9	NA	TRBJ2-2	CASSVAGTGVTGELFF	TGTGCCAGCAGCGTAGCCGGGACAGGGGTTACCGGGGAGCTGTTTTTT
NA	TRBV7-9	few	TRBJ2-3	CASSLAQEGGADTQYF	TGTGCCAGCAGCTTAGCGCAGGAGGGGGGGGCAGATACGCAGTATTTT
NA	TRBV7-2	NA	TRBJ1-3	CASSLESGAGNTIYF	TGTGCCAGCAGCTTAGAGTCAGGGGCCGGAAACACCATATATTTT
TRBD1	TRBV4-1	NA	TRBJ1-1	CASSLRQGARTEAFF	TGCGCCAGCAGCCTCAGACAGGGGGCGCGGACTGAAGCTTTCTTT
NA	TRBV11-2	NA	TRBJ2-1	CASSLGAAGNEQFF	TGTGCCAGCAGCTTAGGAGCGGCAGGCAATGAGCAGTTCTTC
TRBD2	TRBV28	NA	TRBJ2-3	CASKPQRLAVTDTQYF	TGTGCCAGTAAACCCCAGAGACTAGCGGTAACAGATACGCAGTATTTT
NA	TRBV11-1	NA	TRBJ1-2	CASSLAQEGGYTF	TGTGCCAGCAGCTTAGCTCAGGAAGGAGGCTACACCTTC
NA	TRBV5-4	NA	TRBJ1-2	CASSLMVRGTDYGYTF	TGTGCCAGCAGCTTGATGGTTAGGGGCACGGACTATGGCTACACCTTC
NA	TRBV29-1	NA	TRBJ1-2	CSGSRGDYGYTF	TGCAGCGGGTCCAGGGGTGACTATGGCTACACCTTC
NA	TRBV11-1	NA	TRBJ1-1	CASSTTRGNTEAFF	TGTGCCAGCAGCACTACCAGGGGAAACACTGAAGCTTTCTTT
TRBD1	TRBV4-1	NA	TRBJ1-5	CASSPWTGGDQPQHF	TGCGCCAGCAGCCCCTGGACAGGGGGGGATCAGCCCCAGCATTTT
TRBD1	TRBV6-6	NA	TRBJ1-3	CASSPQGAGNTIYF	TGTGCCAGCAGTCCACAGGGGGCTGGAAACACCATATATTTT
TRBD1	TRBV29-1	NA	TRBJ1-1	CSVQTGAFNTEAFF	TGCAGCGTACAAACAGGGGCCTTTAACACTGAAGCTTTCTTT
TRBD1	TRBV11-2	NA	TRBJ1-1	CASSLGTGENTEAFF	TGTGCCAGCAGCTTGGGGACAGGGGAGAACACTGAAGCTTTCTTT
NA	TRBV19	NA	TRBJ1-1	CASSMSVWRENTEAFF	TGTGCCAGTAGTATGTCGGTGTGGAGGGAGAACACTGAAGCTTTCTTT
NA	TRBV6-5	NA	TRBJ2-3	CASSYLPTSTDTQYF	TGTGCCAGCAGTTACTTGCCGACTAGCACAGATACGCAGTATTTT
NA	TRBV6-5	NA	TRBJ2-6	CASRFRGSGANVLTF	TGTGCCAGCAGATTCAGGGGATCTGGGGCCAACGTCCTGACTTTC
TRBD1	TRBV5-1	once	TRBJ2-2	CASSVTGPNTGELFF	TGCGCCAGCAGCGTGACAGGGCCTAACACCGGGGAGCTGTTTTTT
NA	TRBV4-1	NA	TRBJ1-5	CASSQEGASNQPQHF	TGCGCCAGCAGCCAAGAGGGGGCCAGCAATCAGCCCCAGCATTTT
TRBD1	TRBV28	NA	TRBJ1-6	CASMKDRSNSPLHF	TGTGCCAGCATGAAGGACAGGTCTAATTCACCCCTCCACTTT
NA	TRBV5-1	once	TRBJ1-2	CASSFGTSRGYTF	TGCGCCAGCAGCTTCGGGACTAGCAGGGGCTACACCTTC
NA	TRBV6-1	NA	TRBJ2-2	CASSEPRGRAGELFF	TGTGCCAGCAGTGAACCACGAGGGCGGGCCGGGGAGCTGTTTTTT
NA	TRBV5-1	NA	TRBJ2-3	CASSIQGDSSTDTQYF	TGCGCCAGCAGTATACAGGGAGACTCTAGCACAGATACGCAGTATTTT
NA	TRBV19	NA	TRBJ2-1	CASSILNNEQFF	TGTGCCAGTAGTATATTAAATAATGAGCAGTTCTTC
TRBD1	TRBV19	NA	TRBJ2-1	CASTQPGQGSYNEQFF	TGTGCCAGTACACAACCCGGACAGGGGTCCTACAATGAGCAGTTCTTC